This T cell receptor beta chain was captured in a study of T cell repertoires in cytomegalovirus infection. Study summary: The authors used CMV epitopes that were HLA-C-restricted (recently identified) and HLA-B-restricted (well studied). Public TCR beta signatures indicated both CMV infection and matching HLA type.

Study outcomes and limitations: Summed frequency of shared TCR beta families picked out CMV carriers who also had the relevant HLA. HLA-C-restricted CMV-specific TCR beta clonotypes were dominant in the ex vivo response.

CDR1 is MNHNY and CDR2 is SVGAGI in the germline V gene (reference sequence). The CDR3 length is 11 residues. A note on this clonotype: The target antigen is unknown. A single base separates this from a much larger clone, so it may be a read error.

A single record per CDR3 protein comes from TCRdb applying MiXCR to the reads. This sample has 200,000 to 250,000 distinct CDR3 sequences, with 30% to 45% found just once. This sequence was found in a human donor in good health (CMV status not recorded). Some clones in this sample may be carry-over from other donors' samples. This rearrangement joins TRBV6-6 to TRBJ2-1, with D hard to call. The material sequenced was CD8+ T cells from cultured PBMCs, taken from culture after CMV antigen stimulation. The CDR3 nucleotides are TGTGCCAGCAGTTCCTTCAATGAGCAGTTCTTC. Amino acid sequence: CASSSFNEQFF.